The T cell receptor beta chain described here comes from a study of T cells in Graves' hyperthyroidism and ophthalmopathy. J gave up 2 bases and V 5 bases, and 10 bases lay outside the gene matches. This CDR3 is built from 17 residues. The germline V gene encodes CDR1 MNHNS and CDR2 SASEGT. This clonotype was seen repeatedly, ten times or more. TCR beta CDR3 regions were amplified from RNA transcripts. The TCR CDR3 first-round RT-PCR relied on the HTBI primer set. TCRdb re-called the multiplex PCR reads with MiXCR, one entry per CDR3 protein. The sample includes some 740,000 distinct CDR3 sequences, approximately 14% of them seen just once.

Sequenced sample: blood. The sequence was collected from a woman under 30 with Graves' hyperthyroidism. This rearrangement joins TRBV6-1 to TRBJ2-1, with 9 bases matching TRBD1. The CDR3 spells CASSYSGQGPPYNEQFF. In nucleotides, the CDR3 is TGTGCCAGCAGTTACTCTGGACAGGGGCCCCCCTACAATGAGCAGTTCTTC.